This TCR beta chain was identified in a study of human T cells and chemical hapten exposure. This clonotype was observed a few times. Indicated time point: patch test 1, 2 weeks after DPC sensitization. Indicated treatment: therapeutic diphenylcyclopropenone sensitization with weekly scalp DPC. One entry per CDR3 protein results from TCRdb running MiXCR on the RACE reads. The sample has around 190,000 distinct CDR3 sequences, about 22% seen once. Sample: whole blood, taken in connection with sensitization to the hapten diphenylcyclopropenone (DPC). The receptor's source is a woman aged 45-60 years with alopecia areata. Some clones in this sample may be carry-over from other donors' samples.

This CDR3 is CATSRYGQGRENTIYF. The CDR3 nucleotides are TGTGCCACCAGCCGTTATGGACAGGGCCGGGAGAACACCATATATTTT. The chain joins TRBV15 to TRBJ1-3, with 8 bases fitting TRBD1. The J segment lost 7 bases and the V segment lost 5 bases, leaving 13 bases of the junction unmatched. The CDR3 loop spans 16 amino acids. In germline, CDR1 is LNHNV, CDR2 YYDKDF (reference sequence).